In its sample, the clone carrying this T cell receptor beta chain was seen many times. Its antigen is not identified. This record belongs to a study of T cells in Graves' hyperthyroidism and ophthalmopathy. TCR beta CDR3 regions were amplified from RNA transcripts. TCR CDR3 regions were first amplified by RT-PCR with HTBI primers. TCRdb reanalysed the multiplex PCR reads using MiXCR and keeps one entry per CDR3 protein. The table has more than 350,000 distinct CDR3 sequences, roughly 15% seen once. V was shortened by 11 bases and J by 0 bases, with 22 bases between the two germline ends. CDR1 and CDR2 from the germline V gene are KGHDR and SFDVKD. This CDR3 contains 17 residues. Clinical Activity Scores of at least 3, NOSPECS grades of at least 4 and durations under 3 months characterized ophthalmopathy patients. The authors obtained PBMCs from more than 8 ml of fresh peripheral blood. Study observations and caveats: Ophthalmopathy, which appeared later, was predicted by the model a median 6.5 months before onset. The authors' 13 V-J model separated ophthalmopathy from stable hyperthyroidism.

Sequencing was performed on blood. This chain links TRBV24-1 with TRBJ1-5, with a possible D match to TRBD1 (5 bases). This clonotype was obtained from a woman aged 55-75 years with Graves' ophthalmopathy. CDR3 region: CANLTGRDSYSNQPQHF. The CDR3, as DNA: TGTGCCAACCTCACGGGGCGAGATAGTTATAGCAATCAGCCCCAGCATTTT.